This is a list of T cell receptor beta chains from one sample in a study of CD8 T cells in Susac syndrome. Each CDR3 protein is one row after TCRdb ran MiXCR on the immunoSEQ multiplex PCR reads. The sample comprises about 160,000 distinct CDR3 sequences, roughly 93% of which are singletons, and around 0.13% rests with the top ten. Source material: CD4+ T cells from PBMCs. These receptors were taken from a human donor in good health. The CDR3 runs from the conserved cysteine through the conserved F or W. The D gene is left open where the match is weak. Part of the rows lack a size; the others show once, few, many or a class for expanded clones.

abundance | j_gene | v_gene | d_gene | CDR3aa | CDR3nt
once | TRBJ2-7 | TRBV28 | TRBD1 | CASTPGQGFYEQYF | TGTGCCAGCACTCCGGGACAGGGCTTCTACGAGCAGTACTTC
. | TRBJ2-1 | TRBV5-1 | . | CASSWDFNEQFF | TGCGCCAGCAGCTGGGACTTTAATGAGCAGTTCTTC
once | TRBJ2-1 | TRBV19 | TRBD2 | CASSTLADSYNEQFF | TGTGCCAGTAGTACCCTAGCGGACTCCTACAATGAGCAGTTCTTC
. | TRBJ1-2 | TRBV30 | TRBD1 | CAWSVPGQIYTF | TGTGCCTGGAGTGTCCCGGGACAGATCTACACCTTC
. | TRBJ2-5 | TRBV7-3 | . | CASSPNPGDRQETQYF | TGTGCCAGCAGCCCGAACCCGGGGGACAGACAAGAGACCCAGTACTTC
. | TRBJ2-1 | TRBV19 | . | CASSIVGRSSYNEQFF | TGTGCCAGTAGTATAGTGGGCAGGAGCTCCTACAATGAGCAGTTCTTC
. | TRBJ2-1 | TRBV19 | TRBD1 | CATKKGATISYNEQFF | TGTGCCACGAAAAAGGGGGCTACTATCTCCTACAATGAGCAGTTCTTC
. | TRBJ2-5 | TRBV29-1 | TRBD1 | CSVGQGETQYF | TGCAGCGTTGGACAGGGTGAGACCCAGTACTTC
. | TRBJ2-3 | TRBV29-1 | . | CSARTASTDTQYF | TGCAGCGCTCGGACAGCTAGCACAGATACGCAGTATTTT
. | TRBJ2-1 | TRBV24-1 | . | CATSDTYNEQFF | TGTGCCACCAGTGACACTTACAATGAGCAGTTCTTC
few | TRBJ2-5 | TRBV28 | . | CASSLPGETQYF | TGTGCCAGCAGTTTACCAGGGGAGACCCAGTACTTC
. | TRBJ2-6 | TRBV20-1 | . | CSARPLSWEKAGANVLTF | TGCAGTGCTAGACCCCTTAGTTGGGAAAAAGCTGGGGCCAACGTCCTGACTTTC
. | TRBJ2-2 | TRBV7-9 | . | CASTTTHTGELFF | TGTGCCAGCACCACTACTCACACCGGGGAGCTGTTTTTT
. | TRBJ1-1 | TRBV20-1 | . | CSVPPLNTEAFF | TGCAGTGTTCCGCCGTTGAACACTGAAGCTTTCTTT
. | TRBJ1-1 | TRBV21-1 | . | CASSKGESEAFF | TGTGCCAGCAGCAAAGGAGAGTCAGAAGCTTTCTTT
. | TRBJ1-1 | TRBV29-1 | . | CSVGKLGGTTEAFF | TGCAGCGTGGGCAAACTGGGGGGGACCACTGAAGCTTTCTTT
. | TRBJ2-2 | TRBV7-9 | . | CASSLLRTSSGELFF | TGTGCCAGCAGCCTTCTCCGGACCAGCTCCGGGGAGCTGTTTTTT
few | TRBJ1-6 | TRBV4-2 | TRBD1 | CASSQEGQGRNSPLHF | TGTGCCAGCAGCCAAGAGGGACAGGGGCGGAATTCACCCCTCCACTTT